This T cell receptor beta chain is from a study of identifying expanded T cells in peripheral blood (dated by TCRdb to between 2018 and 2021). Broadly, across the study: Four technical replicates, made by sequencing separate aliquots from the same pool of genomic DNA, were compared pairwise.

No immune events such as infections were documented for the healthy donors during the collection period. Time-dependent variance in a beta-binomial model of T-cell clone differential abundance was calibrated using healthy-donor blood repertoires as a training cohort. The training cohort comprised about ten healthy donors, 3 female and 7 male. An age range of roughly 29 to 70 years, with an average of about 45 years, was recorded for the donors. Whole blood from each healthy donor was obtained from a commercial supplier and was collected at three time points around two weeks apart. For immunosequencing, genomic DNA was extracted from whole blood that had not been sorted. General conclusions and limits of the study: Across all healthy donors, variance in clone template counts between approximately 2-week samples was found to increase significantly with total template count. The authors expected biological variance in healthy repertoires might increase further over much longer intervals such as months to years. Both the number of clones called differentially abundant and the false-positive rate were significantly reduced by the beta-binomial model across all healthy-donor time intervals. The binomial model flagged approximately 1.2 differentially abundant clones between technical replicates but about 16 over around two weeks and 19 to 20 over approximately four weeks.

As concerns this clone: There is no known antigen for this receptor. No clone much larger than this one lies a single base away; base qualities are absent.

The immunoSEQ Assay, which uses bias-controlled multiplex PCR amplification of genomic DNA, was used to profile TCRbeta CDR3 regions. Per the original workflow: To quantify the absolute abundance of each unique TCRbeta CDR3 region, the sequences were collapsed and filtered. Two models were used to test differential abundance: a binomial model (Fisher-equivalent) and a beta-binomial model that adds time-dependent variance fitted from healthy donors. Clones with fewer than 5 combined templates were removed, and differential abundance was called for clones with a Benjamini-Hochberg FDR below 0.01. The form v = (b*log(k)+a)^2 was used to model beta-binomial variance as a function of total template count across the two samples. What TCRdb holds here is the immuneACCESS table cut down to in-frame rearrangements. Part of the clones is not present; checked against another copy, under half of the missing clones reflect an unresolved V gene, and the others are unexplained. D and trimming come from the DNA, and the V and J calls and clone size come from that table. The sample contains about 58,000 clones, about nine tenths of them found a single time. The ten largest make up around 3.5% of the sample.

The sample was blood. This receptor was obtained from a person between 18 and 75 years old in good health.

The DNA reads as follows: TGTGCCAGCAGCTTGGGGGGGACCATGAACACTGAAGCTTTCTTT. Its translation is CASSLGGTMNTEAFF. This chain joins TRBV5-4 to TRBJ1-1; the D gene is perhaps TRBD1, from 5 matching bases. CDR1 and CDR2 are drawn from the germline V gene (reference sequence): SGHNT, YYREEE. Its CDR3 holds 15 amino acids, cysteine through phenylalanine. Of the read, only the CDR3 DNA is kept; its 45 bases are in frame from base 1. At the junction V is shortened by 0 bases and J by 0 bases, with 9 bases in between.